Detailed here is one TCR beta chain. This sample is drawn from a study of shared clonotypes between healthy human individuals. Clones were read by immunoSEQ multiplex PCR, and TCRdb kept only the in-frame ones, dropping some. The repertoire consists of approximately 500,000 clones, with 75% to 85% occurring once and the leading ten covering 10% to 15%. CDR1 is SGHAT, CDR2 FQNNGV, per germline. J gave up 8 bases and V 0 bases, and 3 bases lay outside the gene matches. The CDR3 runs 15 residues. Specimen: PBMCs. The TCR comes from a woman between 40 and 50 years old in good health. Some clones in this sample may be carry-over from other donors' samples. The V call is TRBV11-2, the J call TRBJ1-4; 10 nucleotides line up with TRBD1. DNA of the CDR3: TGTGCCAGCAGCTTAGAGGGACAGGGGTACGAAAAACTGTTTTTT. It codes for CASSLEGQGYEKLFF.